This TCR beta chain appears in the sequencing data of a study of T cell responses to AZD1222 COVID-19 vaccine. Study-level results: Baseline serostatus was positive in only six AZD1222 recipients.

This clone has just one count. Its cognate antigen is unknown. This CDR3 has 14 amino acids. Trimming at V came to 2 bases and at J to 8 bases, leaving 9 bases not matched to a gene. Clones were read by immunoSEQ multiplex PCR, and TCRdb kept only the in-frame ones, dropping some. The table has 90,000 to 120,000 clones, roughly 90% seen once; the top ten hold less than 8%. This sequence was found in an adult in good health. The genes are TRBV5-3 and TRBJ1-2; 7 bases are a match to TRBD1. TRBV5-3 is an open reading frame whose function is uncertain. Sequences were derived from peripheral blood, sampled on day 0 of AZD1222 vaccination. CDR3 residues: CARSFPRQGNGYTF. CDR3 DNA sequence: TGTGCCAGAAGCTTCCCACGACAGGGTAACGGCTACACCTTC.